The 28 T cell receptor beta chains given below trace back to one sample, sequenced in a study of T cell responses to AZD1222 COVID-19 vaccine. TCRdb's copy holds only in-frame clones and misses some; the assay was immunoSEQ multiplex PCR. This table holds about 120,000 clones, 80% to 90% found once. Sequences were derived from peripheral blood, sampled on day 0 of AZD1222 vaccination. The receptors originated from an adult in good health.

The chain is built from TRBV4-2 and TRBJ2-1; D gene unclear. Trimming left V 0 bases short and J 4 bases short, with 7 bases between. The germline V gene has CDR1 LGHNA and CDR2 YNFKEQ. The CDR3 loop spans 14 amino acids. The CDR3 spells CASSQDGYYNEQFF. For the CDR3, the DNA is TGTGCCAGCAGCCAAGATGGCTATTACAATGAGCAGTTCTTC.

CDR3 amino acids: CASSLGPNQPQHF. The CDR3 DNA reads TGTGCCAGCAGCTTGGGACCTAATCAGCCCCAGCATTTT. The chain recombines TRBV5-6 with TRBJ1-5; no firm D call. Trimming cost V 0 bases and J 4 bases, with 5 bases left between them. Germline V gene data show CDR1 as SGHDT and CDR2 as YYEEEE. CDR3 length: 13 amino acids.

The chain couples TRBV10-3 to TRBJ1-2; 9 bases fit TRBD1. With 6 bases clipped from V and 2 bases from J, the junction kept 7 bases outside the gene matches. There are 15 residues in the CDR3. Germline CDR1 is ENHRY and CDR2 is SYGVKD. CDR3 in amino acids: CAISSRTGENYGYTF. DNA of the CDR3: TGTGCCATCAGCTCGCGGACAGGGGAGAACTATGGCTACACCTTC.

The chain uses TRBV7-9 and TRBJ2-1; TRBD2 matches at 12 bases. This CDR3 is built from 17 residues. Per the germline V gene, CDR1 is SEHNR and CDR2 is FQNEAQ (reference sequence). The J segment lost 8 bases and the V segment lost 2 bases, leaving 10 bases of the junction unmatched. CDR3 bases: TGTGCCAGCAGCTTAACGTTACGGCTAGCGGGAGGGCATGAGCAGTTCTTC. This codes for CASSLTLRLAGGHEQFF.

The chain joins TRBV27 to TRBJ2-7; the match to TRBD2 covers 8 bases. Trimming took 0 bases from V and 13 from J; bases not matched to a gene: 11. The germline CDR1 and CDR2 sequences are MNHEY and SMNVEV (reference sequence). This CDR3 has 14 residues. The CDR3 DNA reads TGTGCCAGCAGTTTATCGAGGCAGCGGGGGAAATCTTACTTC. Its protein is CASSLSRQRGKSYF.

The rearrangement joins TRBV6-5 to TRBJ1-1, with 7 bases lining up with TRBD1. V lost 4 bases, J lost 6 bases, and 5 bases stayed unmatched. CDR3 length equals 13 residues. Germline V CDR1 and CDR2: MNHEY, SVGAGI. The CDR3, as DNA: TGTGCCAGCAGTTTCAACAGGGGTTCTGAAGCTTTCTTT. Encoded protein: CASSFNRGSEAFF.

The chain couples TRBV30 to TRBJ1-1; no clear D. The CDR3 runs 14 residues. Germline assignment: CDR1 GTSNPN and CDR2 SVGIG (reference sequence). The V end was cut by 5 bases, the J end by 0 bases, with 13 bases between. CDR3 amino acids: CAWVTVSMNTEAFF. In nucleotides, the CDR3 is TGTGCCTGGGTGACTGTCTCTATGAACACTGAAGCTTTCTTT.

V gene TRBV3-1 (or the pseudogene TRBV3-2) combines with J gene TRBJ1-5; the match to TRBD1 covers 8 bases. Germline trimming cut 5 bases from V and 4 bases from J; bases unmatched to any gene: 4. CDR3 length equals 14 residues. The V gene's germline CDR1 is LGHDT and CDR2 YNNKEL (reference sequence). CDR3 nucleotides: TGTGCCAGCAGCAGACAGGGGACAAATCAGCCCCAGCATTTT. It translates to CASSRQGTNQPQHF.

The rearrangement joins TRBV12-5 to TRBJ2-1, with D perhaps TRBD1 or TRBD2 (6 bases each). The CDR3 length is 17 residues. The germline V gene has CDR1 LGHNT and CDR2 FRNRAP. V was cut by 3 bases and J by 2 bases, with 17 bases left in between. CDR3 coding DNA: TGTGCTAGTGGTTTATCGGGGGCATCCGTCCCCTACAATGAGCAGTTCTTC. It encodes CASGLSGASVPYNEQFF.

This chain joins TRBV30 and TRBJ1-1; the D is unclear. Germline-derived CDR1 and CDR2 are GTSNPN and SVGIG (reference sequence). V lost 4 bases to trimming and J lost 3 bases, with 9 bases between them. The CDR3 totals 12 residues. The CDR3 protein is CAWTDYYTEAFF. CDR3 in DNA: TGTGCCTGGACAGATTATTACACTGAAGCTTTCTTT.

The CDR3 DNA reads TGTGCCAGCAGCTTAGGTCTATTGGAGACCCAGTACTTC. This sequence encodes CASSLGLLETQYF. The chain is built from TRBV7-2 and TRBJ2-5; D is unclear. Trimming took 1 base from V and 5 from J, leaving 8 bases between them. The CDR3 is 13 residues long. CDR1 and CDR2 from the germline V gene are SGHTA and FQGNSA.

This clone has more than one count but fewer than ten. The chain joins TRBV5-1 to TRBJ1-1; no firm D call. The V gene's germline CDR1 is SGHRS and CDR2 YFSETQ. Deletions cut 4 bases from V and 0 bases from J, with 13 bases between. The CDR3 loop spans 15 amino acids. CDR3 sequence (DNA): TGCGCCAGCAGCAGGACGGAGGCCCTGAACACTGAAGCTTTCTTT. It yields the protein CASSRTEALNTEAFF.

The genes are TRBV24-1 and TRBJ1-2; the match to TRBD1 covers 7 bases. V shed 9 bases, J shed 7 bases, and the junction held 7 bases outside the gene matches. In germline, CDR1 is KGHDR, CDR2 SFDVKD. The CDR3 length is 12 residues. CDR3 coding DNA: TGTGCCACCGGAGGGGGCAAATTTGGCTACACCTTC. Protein sequence: CATGGGKFGYTF.

This chain links TRBV6-5 with TRBJ2-3; possible D gene TRBD2, 6 bases. Trimming took 2 bases from V and 0 from J, leaving 12 bases between them. This CDR3 comprises 16 residues. Per germline, CDR1 MNHEY and CDR2 SVGAGI. CDR3 nucleotides: TGTGCCAGCAGTTACAAATGGCGGGGAAGCACAGATACGCAGTATTTT. It translates to CASSYKWRGSTDTQYF.

The CDR3 DNA reads as TGTGCCAGCAGCTTAGTCCTAGCGGGAGAGGCCGGGGAGCTGTTTTTT. This sequence encodes CASSLVLAGEAGELFF. The rearrangement links TRBV7-6 to TRBJ2-2; 10 bases are shared with TRBD2. The CDR3 runs 16 residues. V gave up 1 base and J gave up 6 bases; unmatched junction bases: 5. The germline V gene has CDR1 SGHVS and CDR2 FNYEAQ.

V and J are TRBV2 and TRBJ1-1; TRBD1 aligns across 9 bases. Germline lookup yields CDR1 SNHLY and CDR2 FYNNEI. The CDR3 is 14 amino acids. With 4 bases clipped from V and 1 base from J, the junction kept 1 base outside the gene matches. The CDR3 loop reads CASSVGQGNTEAFF. The CDR3 DNA follows: TGTGCCAGCAGTGTGGGACAGGGGAACACTGAAGCTTTCTTT.

This chain links TRBV5-1 with TRBJ1-3, with 11 bases lining up with TRBD1. This CDR3 spans 16 amino acids. V gave up 4 bases and J gave up 3 bases; unmatched junction bases: 6. Looked up from germline, CDR1 is SGHRS and CDR2 is YFSETQ. CDR3 sequence: CASSAGQGAGGNTIYF. The CDR3 DNA reads TGCGCCAGCAGCGCAGGACAGGGGGCTGGTGGAAACACCATATATTTT.

This clone was seen a few times. This chain joins TRBV30 and TRBJ2-7; D is possibly TRBD1 (5 bases). This CDR3 comprises 13 residues. Germline V gene sequence: CDR1 GTSNPN, CDR2 SVGIG (reference sequence). V gave up 5 bases and J gave up 0 bases, with 11 bases separating them. The CDR3 here is CAWGRQSSYEQYF. CDR3 nucleotide sequence: TGTGCCTGGGGAAGACAGTCCTCCTACGAGCAGTACTTC.

The V gene is TRBV3-1 (or the pseudogene TRBV3-2), the J gene TRBJ2-2; no clear D. Trimming took 5 bases from V and 5 from J, leaving 6 bases between them. The CDR3 runs to 12 residues. Looked up from germline, CDR1 is LGHDT and CDR2 is YNNKEL (reference sequence). In DNA, the CDR3 is TGTGCCAGCAGCAGAACTACCGGGGAGCTGTTTTTT. Translating gives CASSRTTGELFF.

This CDR3 is CASSLVITGELFF. DNA of the CDR3: TGTGCCAGCAGCTTAGTTATTACCGGGGAGCTGTTTTTT. The chain joins TRBV7-3 to TRBJ2-2; no firm D call. Trimming pared 2 bases from V and 5 bases from J, leaving 6 bases between. Germline V gene sequence: CDR1 SGHTA, CDR2 FQGTGA. This CDR3 is 13 amino acids long.

V gene TRBV6-6 combines with J gene TRBJ2-2; 9 nucleotides match TRBD1. With 5 bases clipped from V and 0 bases from J, the junction kept 1 base outside the gene matches. The CDR3 runs to 15 residues. Germline CDR1 MNHNY, CDR2 SVGAGI (reference sequence). The CDR3 sequence: CASSRQGANTGELFF. The CDR3 DNA follows: TGTGCCAGCAGTCGACAGGGGGCGAACACCGGGGAGCTGTTTTTT.

V gene TRBV13 combines with J gene TRBJ2-5, with D possibly being TRBD1 or TRBD2 (5 bases each). Trimming stripped 1 base from V and 9 bases from J, with 18 bases between. The CDR3 extends over 15 amino acids. Germline assignment: CDR1 PRHDT and CDR2 FYEKMQ (reference sequence). The CDR3 DNA is TGTGCCAGCAGCTTAGAGGAAAGACAGCCCGGGGCCCAGTACTTC. It translates to CASSLEERQPGAQYF.

The chain employs TRBV4-2 and TRBJ1-1, with a tentative D call TRBD1 (5 bases). CDR3 length equals 14 residues. Per the germline V gene, CDR1 is LGHNA and CDR2 is YNFKEQ. Trimming cost V 0 bases and J 8 bases, with 13 bases left between them. The CDR3 protein is CASSQDSAGREAFF. The CDR3 DNA sequence: TGTGCCAGCAGCCAAGATTCGGCAGGGAGAGAAGCTTTCTTT.

The rearrangement links TRBV11-2 to TRBJ1-2; D uncertain. The V and J ends lost 0 bases and 5 bases respectively, with 13 bases between them. Germline V gives CDR1 SGHAT, CDR2 FQNNGV. The CDR3 runs 15 residues. CDR3 sequence: CASSLEGSRPYGYTF. In DNA, the CDR3 is TGTGCCAGCAGCTTAGAGGGGTCACGACCTTATGGCTACACCTTC.

The chain joins TRBV6-6 to TRBJ2-7; 12 positions agree with TRBD2. This CDR3 is 15 amino acids long. Trimming took 5 bases from V and 2 from J; bases not matched to a gene: 4. The germline V gene has CDR1 MNHNY and CDR2 SVGAGI (reference sequence). This CDR3 is CASSRLAGATYEQYF. The CDR3 DNA follows: TGTGCCAGCAGTAGACTAGCGGGAGCTACCTACGAGCAGTACTTC.

A note on this clone: At one boundary the junction diverges from the germline segment, which might be a read error. The V call is TRBV7-7, the J call TRBJ2-5; 11 bases agree with TRBD2. Germline V CDR1 and CDR2: SSHAT, FNYEAQ (reference sequence). CDR3 length: 18 amino acids. CDR3 region: CASSFLVGTSGLQETQYF. CDR3 in DNA: TGTGCTAGCAGCTTTTTGGTGGGGACTAGCGGACTACAAGAGACCCAGTACTTC.

V gene TRBV15 combines with J gene TRBJ1-2; D gene unclear. Germline-derived CDR1 and CDR2 are LNHNV and YYDKDF (reference sequence). V was shortened by 5 bases and J by 3 bases, with 13 bases between the two germline ends. The CDR3 contains 14 residues. The CDR3 is CATSPLRGDYGYTF. In DNA, the CDR3 is TGTGCCACCAGCCCTTTGAGAGGCGACTATGGCTACACCTTC.

V usage is TRBV7-3 and J usage is TRBJ2-3; 8 bases are shared with TRBD2. The CDR3 loop spans 15 amino acids. The germline CDR1 and CDR2 sequences are SGHTA and FQGTGA. Unmatched junction bases numbered 5, after V lost 5 bases and J lost 1 base. CDR3: CASSPRGGRTDTQYF. DNA for the CDR3: TGTGCCAGCAGCCCCCGCGGGGGGCGCACAGATACGCAGTATTTT.